This entry features one T cell receptor beta chain sequence. The antigen remains undetermined. TCRdb reprocessed the 5' RACE reads with MiXCR, giving one entry per CDR3 protein. The sample shows under 400,000 distinct CDR3 sequences, under 14% of them seen only once. These data belong to a study of CD8 T cells in ankylosing spondylitis. V was pared by 4 bases and J by 5 bases, with 18 bases between. The length of the CDR3 is 16 residues. Germline V gives CDR1 SGHVS, CDR2 FNYEAQ. Points from the study as a whole: Enrichment of disease-linked clones was reportedly significant in matched ankylosing spondylitis synovial fluid.

This chain connects TRBV7-6 to TRBJ2-1; D perhaps matches TRBD2 (6 bases). The sample taken for sequencing was blood, either unsorted or a sorted T cell fraction (not recorded which). The origin of this receptor is a female donor with ankylosing spondylitis or in good health (not recorded which). The CDR3 DNA follows: TGTGCCAGCAGCTCCTCCGGCGGGATTAGGCACAATGAGCAGTTCTTC. Its protein product is CASSSSGGIRHNEQFF.